This TCR beta chain comes out of a study of response to subunit inactivated influenza vaccine. The V and J ends lost 4 bases and 3 bases, in that order; junction bases with no gene match: 8. Germline V gene data show CDR1 as SGHRS and CDR2 as YFSETQ. This CDR3 region has 16 residues. For this clonotype: Its antigen is not identified.

General study results and limits: The authors suggested that every seasonal influenza vaccination recruits few new T cells.

TCRdb ran MiXCR on the RT-PCR reads and lists one entry per CDR3 protein. The table includes around 530,000 distinct CDR3 sequences, about 15% detected once. The specimen comprised CD4+ T cells sorted from PBMCs, sampled 23 to 25 months after vaccination. The receptor was isolated from a man between 50 and 75 years old who received an inactivated influenza vaccine. The chain uses TRBV5-1 and TRBJ2-3; 10 bases are shared with TRBD1. Here the CDR3 DNA reads TGCGCCAGCAGCAGGACAGGGGGTTTCGGGACAGATACGCAGTATTTT. It yields the protein CASSRTGGFGTDTQYF.